Below are 11 T cell receptor beta chains sequenced from a single sample in a study of T cell responses to AZD1222 COVID-19 vaccine. Some clones are missing from TCRdb's copy, which holds only in-frame ones; the method was immunoSEQ multiplex PCR. This sample has some 130,000 clones; 70% to 90% occur once, and the top ten carry 8%. The sequencing used peripheral blood, collected on day 0 of AZD1222 vaccination. These receptors all come from an adult in good health.

V is TRBV27 and J is TRBJ2-7; D ambiguous. Per germline, CDR1 MNHEY and CDR2 SMNVEV (reference sequence). V gave up 4 bases and J gave up 4 bases, with 8 bases separating them. The CDR3 has 12 residues. The CDR3 loop is CASSSPGYEQYF. The CDR3 bases are TGTGCCAGCAGTTCCCCCGGATACGAGCAGTACTTC.

The chain employs TRBV6-6 and TRBJ1-2; D might be TRBD1 (6 bases). The CDR3 contains 14 residues. Per germline, CDR1 MNHNY and CDR2 SVGAGI (reference sequence). V lost 8 bases and J 4 bases, leaving 17 bases between the germline ends. As DNA, the CDR3 is TGTGCCAGCGTTTCAGGGGCGCTCCTCTATGGCTACACCTTC. Amino acid sequence: CASVSGALLYGYTF.

The rearrangement joins TRBV28 to TRBJ1-5; TRBD1 might be the D (6 bases). The CDR3 runs to 14 residues. Deletions cut 5 bases from V and 11 bases from J, with 19 bases between. The germline V gene encodes CDR1 MDHEN and CDR2 SYDVKM. As DNA, the CDR3 is TGTGCCAGCAGTGAACCACAGGGCCTCGCGACCCAGCATTTT. Its protein is CASSEPQGLATQHF.

CDR3 in amino acids: CASSLTRGTYYEQYF. The DNA for the CDR3 is TGCGCCAGCAGCTTGACAAGGGGGACTTACTACGAGCAGTACTTC. The chain employs TRBV5-1 and TRBJ2-7; D assignment may be TRBD1 or TRBD2 (6 bases each). The length of the CDR3 is 15 residues. V was trimmed by 1 base and J by 3 bases, leaving 14 bases between them. CDR1 is SGHRS and CDR2 is YFSETQ in the germline V gene.

The chain has TRBV10-2 and TRBJ1-1; tentative D call: TRBD1 (6 bases). Germline CDR1 reads WSHSY; CDR2 reads SAAADI. The CDR3 runs to 14 residues. The V end was cut by 7 bases, the J end by 3 bases, with 15 bases between. CDR3 in amino acids: CASKGVESYTEAFF. In nucleotides, the CDR3 is TGCGCCAGCAAGGGGGTGGAGAGCTACACTGAAGCTTTCTTT.

This clone was seen a single time. V and J are TRBV5-1 and TRBJ2-5; 7 bases map to TRBD1. V lost 1 base to trimming and J lost 6 bases; unmatched junction nucleotides: 6. This CDR3 has 14 residues. In germline, CDR1 is SGHRS, CDR2 YFSETQ. Here the CDR3 reads CASSLFTGEKTQYF. CDR3 nucleotides: TGCGCCAGCAGCTTGTTCACAGGGGAGAAGACCCAGTACTTC.

The J gene is TRBJ2-6, the V gene TRBV2, with unresolved D. V was clipped by 4 bases and J by 2 bases, with 9 bases between them. The CDR3 has 15 amino acids. The germline V gene has CDR1 SNHLY and CDR2 FYNNEI. Written as DNA, the CDR3 is TGTGCCAGCAGTGGCAGCGTCGCTGGGGCCAACGTCCTGACTTTC. Encoded protein: CASSGSVAGANVLTF.

This clone was counted only a few times. The genes are TRBV10-3 and TRBJ2-3, with D uncertain. The CDR3 is 11 amino acids. The V end was cut by 4 bases, the J end by 3 bases, with 2 bases between. Germline CDR1 ENHRY, CDR2 SYGVKD. CDR3 protein: CAISVTDTQYF. For the CDR3, the DNA is TGTGCCATCAGTGTAACAGATACGCAGTATTTT.

The V gene is TRBV3-1 (or the pseudogene TRBV3-2), the J gene TRBJ1-2, with 9 bases aligning to TRBD1. V was clipped by 4 bases and J by 5 bases; unmatched bases: 2. CDR1 LGHDT and CDR2 YNNKEL come from the germline V gene (reference sequence). This CDR3 is 13 amino acids long. CDR3 nucleotides: TGTGCCAGCAGCCCACAGGGGGCTTATGGCTACACCTTC. It translates to CASSPQGAYGYTF.

The chain joins TRBV29-1 to TRBJ2-5; D unclear. V was trimmed by 6 bases and J by 5 bases, leaving 16 bases between them. Germline lookup yields CDR1 SQVTM and CDR2 ANQGSEA. The CDR3 runs to 13 residues. CDR3 in DNA: TGCAGCGTCGCTTCCAAGAGGTTGGAGACCCAGTACTTC. Amino acid sequence: CSVASKRLETQYF.

CDR3 coding DNA: TGTGCCAGCAGTGAGGTTGGCACGGGGGAGCAGTACTTC. Protein sequence: CASSEVGTGEQYF. The chain uses TRBV25-1 and TRBJ2-7; a possible D gene is TRBD2 (5 bases). V lost 3 bases to trimming and J lost 7 bases, with 13 bases between them. The CDR3 is 13 residues long. Germline V gives CDR1 MGHDK, CDR2 SYGVNS.